These 29 T cell receptor beta chains came from one sample sequenced in a study of neurological immune-mediated disorders. One entry per CDR3 protein, called by TCRdb with MiXCR from the 5' RACE reads. In the table there are 19,000 or so distinct CDR3 sequences, 14% of which are singletons. Sequencing was performed on CD4+ T cells from blood. The receptors come from a woman aged 55 to 70 with HTLV-1-associated myelopathy (HAM/TSP).

This clonotype was recorded many times. The chain couples TRBV6-5 to TRBJ2-2, with no clear D. The V and J ends lost 2 bases and 8 bases respectively, with 12 bases between them. The CDR3 loop spans 14 amino acids. Germline V CDR1 and CDR2: MNHEY, SVGAGI. CDR3 sequence: CASSYLDEEGELFF. The CDR3 nucleotides are TGTGCCAGCAGTTACCTGGACGAGGAGGGGGAGCTGTTTTTT.

This clonotype occurred many times. V usage is TRBV6-2 or TRBV6-3 and J usage is TRBJ1-5; 9 bases fit TRBD1. This CDR3 is built from 22 residues. The V and J ends lost 2 bases and 2 bases, in that order; junction bases with no gene match: 22. Germline V gene data show CDR1 as MNHEY and CDR2 as SVGEGT. CDR3: CASSYPNLSGQGLRYGNQPQHF. The CDR3, as DNA: TGTGCCAGCAGTTACCCAAATCTTTCGGGACAGGGTCTCCGATATGGCAATCAGCCCCAGCATTTT.

The table lists this clonotype with many counts. The genes are TRBV14 and TRBJ2-1; 11 nucleotides agree with TRBD2. CDR1 is SGHDN, CDR2 FVKESK, per germline. This CDR3 spans 14 amino acids. The trim removed 4 bases at V and 8 bases at J, leaving 4 bases unmatched. The CDR3 sequence: CASSLRLAGYEQFF. The CDR3 nucleotides read TGTGCCAGCAGCCTACGACTAGCGGGATATGAGCAGTTCTTC.

Worth noting for this clonotype: The DNA is omitted, as the CDR3 cannot be located on it reliably, and the CDR3 follows TCRdb's listing. The rearrangement joins TRBV20-1 to TRBJ2-3; the table calls TRBD2, which could not be checked here. The germline gives CDR1 DFQATT, CDR2 SNEGSKA (reference sequence). The CDR3 is 22 amino acids in total, end residues counted. CDR3 protein: CSARRAGGYEQYFGPGTHTQYF.

This clonotype came up many times. V gene TRBV5-1 combines with J gene TRBJ1-1, with 9 bases lining up with TRBD1. The CDR3 length is 15 residues. Germline values: CDR1 SGHRS, CDR2 YFSETQ. Trimming took 4 bases from V and 5 from J; bases not matched to a gene: 9. The chain's CDR3 is CASSALTGGETEAFF. The CDR3 DNA sequence: TGCGCCAGCAGCGCGCTGACAGGGGGTGAAACTGAAGCTTTCTTT.

This clonotype was recorded many times. The chain employs TRBV6-5 and TRBJ1-2, with TRBD1 as a possible D gene (6 bases). This CDR3 has 13 residues. The V end was cut by 6 bases, the J end by 4 bases, with 12 bases between. CDR1 is MNHEY and CDR2 is SVGAGI in the germline V gene. CDR3 sequence: CASSPGGAYGYTF. The CDR3 DNA reads TGTGCCAGCAGCCCGGGGGGGGCCTATGGCTACACCTTC.

About this clonotype itself: At one end, the junction sequence differs from germline, possibly due to a read error. V gene TRBV25-1 combines with J gene TRBJ1-5; tentatively, D is TRBD1 (6 bases). This CDR3 has 16 residues. Germline V gives CDR1 MGHDK, CDR2 SYGVNS. The CDR3 coding sequence is TGTGTCAGCAGTGAGTGGGGCAGTCAGGGGAATCAGCCCCATCATTTT. The encoded protein is CVSSEWGSQGNQPHHF. The variable domain in full, completed from reference TRBV25-1 and TRBJ1-5, reads EADIYQTPRYLVIGTGKKITLECSQTMGHDKMYWYQQDPGMELHLIHYSYGVNSTEKGDLSSESTVSRIRTEHFPLTLESARPSHTSQYLCVSSEWGSQGNQPHHFGDGTRLSIL.

The table lists this clonotype with many counts. In DNA, the CDR3 is TGTGCCAGCAGTAGCGGGAGGGGCACCGGGGAGCTGTTTTTT. This codes for CASSSGRGTGELFF. The rearrangement uses TRBV6-5 and TRBJ2-2; 10 bases fit TRBD2. In germline, CDR1 is MNHEY, CDR2 SVGAGI. The V segment lost 5 bases and the J segment 4 bases; nucleotides outside the gene matches: 1. The CDR3 length is 14 residues.

This clonotype was picked up many times. The chain combines TRBV28 with TRBJ2-1; 9 bases are a match to TRBD1. V shed 4 bases, J shed 7 bases, and the junction held 5 bases outside the gene matches. Germline V CDR1 and CDR2: MDHEN, SYDVKM. CDR3 length: 14 amino acids. CDR3 coding DNA: TGTGCCAGCAGTTCAAGGGACAGGGCAAATGAGCAGTTCTTC. Its protein product is CASSSRDRANEQFF.

This clonotype has at least ten counts. V gene TRBV5-1 combines with J gene TRBJ1-1; D ambiguous. The CDR3 consists of 15 residues. Looked up from germline, CDR1 is SGHRS and CDR2 is YFSETQ. V lost 4 bases, J lost 1 base, and 14 bases lay in between. The CDR3 DNA is TGCGCCAGCAGCACGTTGCGGGCAGGGAACACTGAAGCTTTCTTT. Translating it yields CASSTLRAGNTEAFF.

This clonotype was seen many times. This chain joins TRBV7-9 and TRBJ2-3; 10 nucleotides line up with TRBD1. The trim removed 6 bases at V and 4 bases at J, leaving 7 bases unmatched. The CDR3 loop spans 15 amino acids. The germline CDR1 and CDR2 sequences are SEHNR and FQNEAQ (reference sequence). The CDR3 DNA follows: TGTGCCAGCAGAGTCCGGGACAGGGGTGCAGATACGCAGTATTTT. This translates into CASRVRDRGADTQYF.

The chain carries TRBV7-7 and TRBJ2-2, with TRBD2 as a possible D gene (5 bases). Trimming took off 7 bases at V and 9 bases at J, with 12 bases between the two ends. CDR3 length equals 12 residues. The germline gives CDR1 SSHAT, CDR2 FNYEAQ (reference sequence). CDR3 coding DNA: TGTGCCAGCAATGATGAGGGCTGGGAGCTGTTTTTT. The encoded protein is CASNDEGWELFF.

The chain combines TRBV5-1 with TRBJ2-3, with D perhaps given as TRBD1 or TRBD2 (5 bases each). Trimming shortened V by 2 bases and J by 6 bases, and 13 bases separated the two germline ends. Germline values: CDR1 SGHRS, CDR2 YFSETQ. CDR3 length: 14 amino acids. The CDR3 DNA sequence: TGCGCCAGCAGCTTCGGGACCAGAGGTGATACGCAGTATTTT. This codes for CASSFGTRGDTQYF.

In this sample, this clonotype turned up many times. The chain is built from TRBV20-1 and TRBJ2-3, with 11 bases aligning to TRBD2. This CDR3 spans 17 amino acids. Germline lookup yields CDR1 DFQATT and CDR2 SNEGSKA (reference sequence). V shed 2 bases and J 3 bases; nucleotides not matched to a gene: 10. The CDR3 spells CSARRTSGSSRTDTQYF. Here the CDR3 DNA reads TGCAGTGCTAGAAGGACTAGCGGGTCGAGCCGAACAGATACGCAGTATTTT.

This clonotype is judged medium-sized. One junction end does not reproduce the germline sequence, and a read error may be involved. The chain links TRBV5-1 to TRBJ2-3; 9 bases are a match to TRBD2. This CDR3 has 16 residues. Per germline, CDR1 SGHRS and CDR2 YFSETQ. The CDR3: CASNLVLAGTSGTQYF. The CDR3 bases are TGCGCCAGCAACTTGGTGCTAGCGGGGACCTCTGGGACGCAGTATTTT.

This clonotype has ten or more counts. The chain carries TRBV27 and TRBJ1-3; no reliable D call. Germline V CDR1 and CDR2: MNHEY, SMNVEV (reference sequence). Trimming pared 5 bases from V and 0 bases from J, leaving 8 bases between. The CDR3 length is 14 residues. The CDR3 sequence is CASSKTSSGNTIYF. As DNA, the CDR3 is TGTGCCAGCAGTAAGACTAGCTCTGGAAACACCATATATTTT.

This clonotype was picked up many times. The V gene is TRBV3-1, the J gene TRBJ1-4; weak D call: TRBD1 (5 bases). Deletions cut 1 base from V and 8 bases from J, with 14 bases between. Germline V gives CDR1 LGHDT, CDR2 YNNKEL (reference sequence). The CDR3 is 15 amino acids. CDR3 loop: CASSQGGEKGEKLFF. In DNA form, the CDR3 reads TGTGCCAGCAGCCAAGGAGGTGAAAAGGGGGAAAAACTGTTTTTT.

This clonotype was recorded at least ten times. The V call is TRBV10-3, the J call TRBJ2-3; 7 nucleotides line up with TRBD1. The CDR3 length is 17 residues. Germline lookup yields CDR1 ENHRY and CDR2 SYGVKD. J gave up 3 bases and V 0 bases, and 9 bases lay outside the gene matches. CDR3 amino acids: CAISESLTGAMTDTQYF. The CDR3 region has the DNA TGTGCCATCAGTGAGTCGCTAACAGGGGCTATGACAGATACGCAGTATTTT.

By sample share, this clonotype is medium-sized. One end of the junction varies from germline; a read error may be responsible. The rearrangement links TRBV7-9 to TRBJ1-2, with D uncertain. The germline gives CDR1 SEHNR, CDR2 FQNEAQ (reference sequence). The CDR3 has 13 residues. In DNA, the CDR3 is TGTGCCAACAGCTCATCCGTGCCCGGTGGCTACACCTTC. Protein: CANSSSVPGGYTF.

In its sample, this clonotype was seen many times. V gene TRBV29-1 combines with J gene TRBJ2-5; 12 nucleotides agree with TRBD2. V was clipped by 7 bases and J by 5 bases; unmatched bases: 5. The germline V gene has CDR1 SQVTM and CDR2 ANQGSEA. CDR3 length: 13 residues. CDR3 sequence reads: CSALAGGWETQYF. The DNA for the CDR3 is TGCAGCGCTCTAGCGGGAGGGTGGGAGACCCAGTACTTC.

This clonotype was seen at least ten times. The junction shows a germline mismatch at one end, possibly a read error. The V call is TRBV20-1, the J call TRBJ1-1; TRBD1 matches at 10 bases. CDR3 length equals 14 residues. The germline gives CDR1 DFQATT, CDR2 SNEGSKA (reference sequence). CDR3 in amino acids: CSAIRDRGGTEGFF. The CDR3 DNA sequence: TGCAGTGCTATCCGGGACAGGGGAGGCACTGAAGGTTTCTTT.

This clonotype was detected many times. This chain joins TRBV5-6 and TRBJ2-3, with 12 bases fitting TRBD1. V gave up 4 bases and J gave up 4 bases; unmatched junction bases: 4. The germline V gene has CDR1 SGHDT and CDR2 YYEEEE. This CDR3 is 15 amino acids long. CDR3 bases: TGTGCCAGCAGCCCCGGGACAGGGGGCGCAGATACGCAGTATTTT. It specifies CASSPGTGGADTQYF. The full variable domain, in which reference TRBV5-6 and TRBJ2-3 provide the parts outside the CDR3, is DAGVTQSPTHLIKTRGQQVTLRCSPKSGHDTVSWYQQALGQGPQFIFQYYEEEERQRGNFPDRFSGHQFPNYSSELNVNALLLGDSALYLCASSPGTGGADTQYFGPGTRLTVL.

Ten or more counts support this clonotype. V is TRBV3-1 and J is TRBJ1-1, with TRBD1 identical over 8 bases. Losses at the gene ends were 1 base for V and 2 bases for J; bases not matched to a gene: 9. Per the germline V gene, CDR1 is LGHDT and CDR2 is YNNKEL (reference sequence). This CDR3 is built from 17 residues. The CDR3 sequence: CASSQVRPDRVNTEAFF. The CDR3 DNA sequence: TGTGCCAGCAGCCAAGTTAGACCGGACAGGGTAAACACTGAAGCTTTCTTT.

This clonotype was counted ten times or more. The chain employs TRBV5-4 and TRBJ2-3; perhaps TRBD1 as D (6 bases). Per germline, CDR1 SGHNT and CDR2 YYREEE (reference sequence). Trimming took 6 bases from V and 3 from J, leaving 14 bases between them. The CDR3 is made up of 14 amino acids. The chain's CDR3 is CASNDRLGTDTQYF. For the CDR3, the DNA is TGTGCCAGCAACGACAGGTTAGGAACAGATACGCAGTATTTT.

This clonotype was seen repeatedly, ten times or more. The J gene is TRBJ2-2, the V gene TRBV12-3 or TRBV12-4; D is possibly TRBD1 (5 bases). The CDR3 is made up of 15 amino acids. Trimming removed 5 bases at V and 5 bases at J, with 15 bases between. The CDR3 protein is CASSPSPGRTGELFF. In DNA form, the CDR3 reads TGTGCCAGCAGTCCCTCCCCAGGGCGGACCGGGGAGCTGTTTTTT.

This clonotype was observed many times. The chain employs TRBV9 and TRBJ2-3; TRBD2 matches at 8 bases. V gave up 2 bases and J gave up 1 base; unmatched junction bases: 6. The CDR3 is 16 residues long. Germline V gives CDR1 SGDLS, CDR2 YYNGEE. In nucleotides, the CDR3 is TGTGCCAGCAGCGTTAGCGGGACCGTAGGCACAGATACGCAGTATTTT. It yields the protein CASSVSGTVGTDTQYF.

At least ten counts were recorded for this clonotype. The V call is TRBV7-9, the J call TRBJ1-1, with D hard to call. V was clipped by 5 bases and J by 1 base, with 14 bases between them. The CDR3 contains 15 residues. Germline lookup yields CDR1 SEHNR and CDR2 FQNEAQ (reference sequence). CDR3 sequence (DNA): TGTGCCAGCAGCCCCTCTTTGGGCAGGAACACTGAAGCTTTCTTT. It encodes CASSPSLGRNTEAFF. The variable domain in full, with the rest retrieved from reference TRBV7-9 and TRBJ1-1, is DTGVSQNPRHKITKRGQNVTFRCDPISEHNRLYWYRQTLGQGPEFLTYFQNEAQLEKSRLLSDRFSAERPKGSFSTLEIQRTEQGDSAMYLCASSPSLGRNTEAFFGQGTRLTVV.

This clonotype is medium-sized in the sample. The rearrangement joins TRBV7-2 to TRBJ1-1; D ambiguous. The germline gives CDR1 SGHTA, CDR2 FQGNSA. The germline V and J ends were trimmed by 3 bases and 5 bases, with 10 bases remaining between them. This CDR3 spans 13 amino acids. The DNA of the CDR3 is TGTGCCAGCAGCTTTAGGGTCAGTACTGAAGCTTTCTTT. The encoded protein is CASSFRVSTEAFF.

This clonotype was seen many times. The chain is built from TRBV5-6 and TRBJ2-7; D unresolved. With 5 bases removed from V and 6 bases from J, the gap between germline ends came to 15 bases. The germline CDR1 and CDR2 sequences are SGHDT and YYEEEE. This CDR3 is built from 13 residues. The CDR3 is CASSLRLLGEQYF. CDR3 bases: TGTGCCAGCAGTCTGAGGCTCCTGGGCGAGCAGTACTTC.